This record concerns one TCR beta chain sequence. Its antigen is unknown. The sample belongs to a study of shared clonotypes between healthy human individuals. About the study: The study used three CD4 naive, three CD4 memory, two CD8 naive and one CD8 memory plate per donor.

Method: immunoSEQ multiplex PCR; TCRdb's copy keeps in-frame clones and lacks some. The sample records about 2.2 million clones, 85% to 95% being singletons. CD45RO-negative, CCR7-positively selected cells formed the naive CD8 fraction, excluding terminally differentiated effector memory CD45RA+ cells. The donors, healthy adults who were HIV-negative, had experienced no recent acute infections or vaccinations. Study-level results: Some naive CD4 clonotypes, about 5%, turned up in common across four donors. Relative to memory subsets, naive subsets generally showed larger estimated richness.

The sequence came from a man in his late teens or twenties in good health. Some clones in this sample may be carry-over from other donors' samples. The sample was naive CD8+ T cells from PBMCs.

CDR3 in DNA: TGCGCCAGTTGCCGGGACAGGGTAGGCATTCAGTACTTC. As protein: CASCRDRVGIQYF. The chain recombines TRBV10-1 with TRBJ2-4; 9 bases agree with TRBD1. From germline, CDR1 is WNHNN and CDR2 SYGVQD (reference sequence). The CDR3 runs to 13 residues. The trim removed 9 bases at V and 9 bases at J, leaving 9 bases unmatched.